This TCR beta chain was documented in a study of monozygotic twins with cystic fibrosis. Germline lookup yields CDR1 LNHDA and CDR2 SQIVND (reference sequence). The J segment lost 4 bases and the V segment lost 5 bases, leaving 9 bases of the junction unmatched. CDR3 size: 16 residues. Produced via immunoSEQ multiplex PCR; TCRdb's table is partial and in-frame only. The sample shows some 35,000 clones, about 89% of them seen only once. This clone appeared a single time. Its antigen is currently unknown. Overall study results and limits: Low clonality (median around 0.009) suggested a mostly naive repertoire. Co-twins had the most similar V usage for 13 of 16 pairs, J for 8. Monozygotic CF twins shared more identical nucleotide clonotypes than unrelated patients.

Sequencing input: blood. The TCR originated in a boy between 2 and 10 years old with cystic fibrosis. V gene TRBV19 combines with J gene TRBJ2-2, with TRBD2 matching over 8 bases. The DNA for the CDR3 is TGTGCCAGTAGTCCCGCGGGGGGCCGCGTCACCGGGGAGCTGTTTTTT. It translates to CASSPAGGRVTGELFF.